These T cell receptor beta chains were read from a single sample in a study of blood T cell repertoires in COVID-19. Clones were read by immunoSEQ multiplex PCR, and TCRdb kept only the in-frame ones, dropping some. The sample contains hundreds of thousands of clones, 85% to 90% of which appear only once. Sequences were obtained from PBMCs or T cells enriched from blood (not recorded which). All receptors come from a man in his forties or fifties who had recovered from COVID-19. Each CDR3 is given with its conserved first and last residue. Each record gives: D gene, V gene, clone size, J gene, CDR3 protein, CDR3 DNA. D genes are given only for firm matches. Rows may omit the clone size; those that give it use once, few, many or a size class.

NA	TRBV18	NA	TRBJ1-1	CASSPQNTERTEAFF	TGTGCCAGCTCACCACAGAACACGGAGAGAACTGAAGCTTTCTTT
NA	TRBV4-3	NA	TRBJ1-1	CASSQDRGSGEAFF	TGCGCCAGCAGCCAAGACAGAGGCAGCGGTGAAGCTTTCTTT
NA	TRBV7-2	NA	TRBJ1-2	CASSTDRASYGYTF	TGTGCCAGCAGCACCGACAGAGCGTCCTATGGCTACACCTTC
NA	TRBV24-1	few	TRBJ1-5	CATSDLQAPLQCNQPQHF	TGTGCCACCAGTGATTTACAGGCTCCGTTACAATGCAATCAGCCCCAGCATTTT
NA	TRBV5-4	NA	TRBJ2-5	CASSLSWVTAVETQYF	TGTGCCAGCAGCTTGAGCTGGGTGACAGCTGTTGAGACCCAGTACTTC
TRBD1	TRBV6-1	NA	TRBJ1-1	CASSEDRGMNTEAFF	TGTGCCAGCAGTGAGGACAGGGGAATGAACACTGAAGCTTTCTTT
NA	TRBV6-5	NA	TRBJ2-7	CASSRTESPHYEQYF	TGTGCCAGCAGCCGGACAGAGAGCCCCCACTACGAGCAGTACTTC
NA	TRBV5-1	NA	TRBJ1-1	CASRITGGTEAFF	TGCGCCAGCAGGATCACTGGCGGCACTGAAGCTTTCTTT
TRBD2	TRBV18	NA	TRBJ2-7	CASSPYGLEGSGEQYF	TGTGCCAGCTCACCTTACGGACTAGAGGGATCGGGGGAGCAGTACTTC
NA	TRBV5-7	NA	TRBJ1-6	CASSPQAGESSYNSPLHF	TGTGCCAGCAGCCCGCAGGCGGGGGAGAGCTCCTATAATTCACCCCTCCACTTT
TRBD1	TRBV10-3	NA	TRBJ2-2	CASTGGAGGELFF	TGTGCCAGCACAGGGGGCGCGGGCGGGGAGCTGTTTTTT
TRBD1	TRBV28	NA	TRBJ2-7	CASSGLGQGATSYEQYF	TGTGCCAGCAGTGGTCTAGGACAGGGGGCGACGTCCTACGAGCAGTACTTC
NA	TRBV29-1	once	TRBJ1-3	CSVDHQAGGNTIYF	TGCAGCGTTGACCACCAAGCGGGCGGAAACACCATATATTTT
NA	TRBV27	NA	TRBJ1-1	CASGRQSRALEAFF	TGTGCCAGCGGCAGACAGAGCCGGGCCCTTGAAGCTTTCTTT
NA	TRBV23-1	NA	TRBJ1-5	CASSQGWDNLKNSNQPQHF	TGCGCCAGCAGTCAAGGATGGGACAATCTAAAAAATAGCAATCAGCCCCAGCATTTT
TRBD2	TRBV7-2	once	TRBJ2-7	CASSSRTSGAYEQYF	TGTGCCAGCAGCTCCCGTACTAGCGGGGCCTACGAGCAGTACTTC
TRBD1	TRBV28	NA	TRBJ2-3	CASSLGQGALGTQYF	TGTGCCAGCAGTCTGGGACAGGGGGCGCTTGGTACGCAGTATTTT
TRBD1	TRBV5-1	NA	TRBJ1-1	CASSLAQTGPEAFF	TGCGCCAGCAGCTTGGCCCAGACAGGGCCTGAAGCTTTCTTT
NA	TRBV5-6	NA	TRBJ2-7	CASSFAWDTSSYEQYF	TGTGCCAGCAGCTTTGCCTGGGACACTAGCTCCTACGAGCAGTACTTC
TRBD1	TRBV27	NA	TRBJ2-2	CASRSLPDRVTGELFF	TGTGCCAGCAGAAGCTTACCAGACAGGGTCACCGGGGAGCTGTTTTTT
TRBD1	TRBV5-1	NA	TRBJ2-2	CASRLQGDTGELFF	TGCGCCAGCAGACTCCAGGGGGACACCGGGGAGCTGTTTTTT
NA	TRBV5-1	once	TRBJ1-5	CASSLGGEGQPQHF	TGCGCCAGCAGCTTGGGGGGTGAGGGTCAGCCCCAGCATTTT
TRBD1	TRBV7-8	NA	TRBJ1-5	CASLQLPGQNNQPQHF	TGTGCCAGCCTCCAGCTCCCGGGACAGAACAATCAGCCCCAGCATTTT
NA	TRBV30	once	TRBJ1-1	CAWNSHPGTEAFF	TGTGCCTGGAACTCACACCCAGGGACTGAAGCTTTCTTT
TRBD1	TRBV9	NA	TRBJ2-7	CASSAGQDLSEQYF	TGTGCCAGCAGCGCCGGACAGGACCTTAGCGAGCAGTACTTC
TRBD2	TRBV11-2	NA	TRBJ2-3	CASSLGRTSRGTDTQYF	TGTGCCAGCAGCTTAGGGAGGACTAGCAGGGGCACAGATACGCAGTATTTT
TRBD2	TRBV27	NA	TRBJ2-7	CASGGLEVAGVREQYF	TGTGCCAGCGGGGGGCTGGAGGTAGCGGGAGTTAGGGAGCAGTACTTC
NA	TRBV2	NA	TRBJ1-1	CASSETRQAEAFF	TGTGCCAGCAGTGAAACCCGACAGGCTGAAGCTTTCTTT
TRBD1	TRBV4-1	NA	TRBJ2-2	CASSQMPPGGNTGELFF	TGCGCCAGCAGCCAAATGCCGCCAGGGGGAAACACCGGGGAGCTGTTTTTT
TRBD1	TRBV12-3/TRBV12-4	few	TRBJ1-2	CASSPDRVDGYTF	TGTGCCAGCAGCCCGGACAGGGTCGATGGCTACACCTTC
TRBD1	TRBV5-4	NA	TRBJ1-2	CASSPGQGGFNYGYTF	TGTGCCAGCAGCCCCGGACAGGGAGGATTTAACTATGGCTACACCTTC
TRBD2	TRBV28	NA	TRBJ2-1	CASSSPRLAGSSYNEQFF	TGTGCCAGCAGTTCCCCACGACTAGCGGGTAGCTCCTACAATGAGCAGTTCTTC
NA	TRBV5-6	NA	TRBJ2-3	CASSLAAVEITDTQYF	TGTGCCAGCAGCTTGGCCGCGGTAGAGATCACAGATACGCAGTATTTT
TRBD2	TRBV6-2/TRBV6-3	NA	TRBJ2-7	CASSYAGLAGRSYEQYF	TGTGCCAGCAGTTACGCAGGACTAGCGGGTCGATCCTACGAGCAGTACTTC
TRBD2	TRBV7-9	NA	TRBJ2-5	CASSQGIAGPQETQYF	TGTGCCAGCAGCCAGGGGATAGCGGGGCCACAAGAGACCCAGTACTTC
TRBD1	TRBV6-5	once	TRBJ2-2	CASSYTGTGPTGELFF	TGTGCCAGCAGTTACACCGGGACAGGCCCCACCGGGGAGCTGTTTTTT
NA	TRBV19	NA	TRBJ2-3	CASSMRQAGSTDTQYF	TGTGCCAGTAGTATGAGGCAGGCGGGTAGCACAGATACGCAGTATTTT
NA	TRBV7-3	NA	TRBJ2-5	CASSLSVAETQYF	TGTGCCAGCAGCTTAAGCGTAGCAGAGACCCAGTACTTC
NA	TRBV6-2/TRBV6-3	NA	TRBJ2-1	CASSLRGTSTNEQFF	TGTGCCAGCAGCCTACGGGGGACGAGTACAAATGAGCAGTTCTTC
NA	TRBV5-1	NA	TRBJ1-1	CASGGSGGNTEAFF	TGCGCCAGCGGAGGGTCGGGCGGGAACACTGAAGCTTTCTTT
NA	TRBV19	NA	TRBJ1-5	CASSAGSRGNQPQHF	TGTGCCAGTAGTGCCGGGAGCCGGGGCAATCAGCCCCAGCATTTT
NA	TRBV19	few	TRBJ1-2	CAIPTVRGYTF	TGTGCCATCCCGACCGTGCGGGGCTACACCTTC
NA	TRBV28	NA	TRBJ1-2	CASSPPVGVNGYTF	TGTGCCAGCAGCCCCCCAGTAGGGGTGAATGGCTACACCTTC
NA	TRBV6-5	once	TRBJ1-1	CASSPGWNTEAFF	TGTGCCAGCAGCCCCGGTTGGAACACTGAAGCTTTCTTT
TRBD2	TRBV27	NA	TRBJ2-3	CASSLFKAGVAGGTDTQYF	TGTGCCAGCAGTTTATTTAAGGCGGGAGTTGCTGGGGGGACAGATACGCAGTATTTT
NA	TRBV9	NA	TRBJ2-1	CASSPPHARSSSYNEQFF	TGTGCCAGCAGCCCCCCACACGCTAGGAGCAGCTCCTACAATGAGCAGTTCTTC
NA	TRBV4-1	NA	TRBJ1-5	CASRRIAGRGQPQHF	TGCGCCAGCAGACGGATCGCAGGGAGGGGCCAGCCCCAGCATTTT
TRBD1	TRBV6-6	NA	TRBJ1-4	CATGDRGNEKLFF	TGTGCCACCGGCGACAGGGGAAATGAAAAACTGTTTTTT
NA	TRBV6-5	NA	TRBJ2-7	CASSRDYEQYF	TGTGCCAGCAGCCGCGACTACGAGCAGTACTTC
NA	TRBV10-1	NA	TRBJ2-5	CASSGGLKETQYF	TGCGCCAGCAGTGGTGGACTCAAGGAGACCCAGTACTTC
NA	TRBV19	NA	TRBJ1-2	CASSPDRVDYGYTF	TGTGCCAGTAGCCCAGATCGGGTTGACTATGGCTACACCTTC